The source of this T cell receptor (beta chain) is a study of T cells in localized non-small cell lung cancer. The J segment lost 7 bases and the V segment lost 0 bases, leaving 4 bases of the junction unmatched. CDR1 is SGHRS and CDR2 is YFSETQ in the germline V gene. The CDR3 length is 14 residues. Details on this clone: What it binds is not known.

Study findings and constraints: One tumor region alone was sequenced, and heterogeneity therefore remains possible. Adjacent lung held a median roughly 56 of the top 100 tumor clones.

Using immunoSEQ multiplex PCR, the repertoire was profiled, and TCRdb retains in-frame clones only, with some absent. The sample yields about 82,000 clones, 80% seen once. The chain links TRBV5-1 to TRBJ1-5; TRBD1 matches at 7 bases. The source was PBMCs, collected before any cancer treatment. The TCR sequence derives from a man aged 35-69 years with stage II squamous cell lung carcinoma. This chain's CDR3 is CASSLGQGGQPQHF. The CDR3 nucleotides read TGCGCCAGCAGCTTGGGACAGGGTGGACAGCCCCAGCATTTT.